This TCR beta chain was sequenced for a study of response to subunit inactivated influenza vaccine. Study-wide findings and caveats: Researchers suggested that each seasonal influenza vaccination recruits few new T cells.

CDR1 is LGHNA and CDR2 is YSLEER in the germline V gene. With 7 bases clipped from V and 3 bases from J, the junction kept 7 bases outside the gene matches. The CDR3 covers 14 residues. For this clonotype: Its target is unknown.

TCRdb reprocessed the RT-PCR reads with MiXCR, giving one entry per CDR3 protein. The table has 700,000 to 900,000 distinct CDR3 sequences, around 20% seen once. The receptor was isolated from a man aged 45-65 years who received an inactivated influenza vaccine. The starting material was PBMCs from blood, obtained less than 6 days after vaccination. This sequence joins TRBV4-3 and TRBJ1-1, with TRBD1 matching 8 bases. The CDR3 sequence is CASTVYRGYTEAFF. CDR3 nucleotide sequence: TGCGCCAGCACCGTTTACAGGGGGTACACTGAAGCTTTCTTT.